Listed below are T cell receptor beta chains from one sample, sequenced in a study of T cells expressing NK-cell markers. TCRdb re-called the 5' RACE reads and gives one entry per CDR3 protein, without DNA. Seen in this sample are approximately 150,000 distinct CDR3 sequences; the ten most common clones hold roughly an eighth. Specimen: blood T cells: a sorted CD56 or NKG2C T cell subset, CD4+ or CD8+ T cells, or bulk PBMC T cells (not recorded which). These receptors came from a man aged 18 to 29 in good health. Both conserved end residues are part of each CDR3.

j_call cdr3_length v_call cdr3_aa
TRBJ2-1 17 TRBV7-8 CASSLVGFTAVTNEQFF
TRBJ2-5 17 TRBV3-1 CASSQDLVGGRLETQYF
TRBJ1-1 13 TRBV6-6 CASSSPQGTEAFF
TRBJ2-3 15 TRBV27 CASSSVAGDTDTQYF
TRBJ2-1 15 TRBV7-9 CASSLVPTSDNEQFF
TRBJ2-7 12 TRBV29-1 CSVEDGGSEQYF
TRBJ2-6 16 TRBV27 CASSLQGFAGANVLTF
TRBJ2-3 15 TRBV7-8 CASSPLRDSTDTQYF
TRBJ2-5 17 TRBV11-2 CASSLGRDTTDQETQYF
TRBJ2-1 17 TRBV7-9 CASSPARLGAEGNEQFF
TRBJ2-7 15 TRBV4-3 CASSPAQGYSYEQYF
TRBJ2-1 13 TRBV12-3/TRBV12-4 CASSFERDEEQFF
TRBJ1-2 15 TRBV29-1 CSVEDTIRGYYGYTF
TRBJ2-1 15 TRBV7-9 CASSFRGLGNDEQFF
TRBJ1-2 11 TRBV2 CASFGNYGYTF
TRBJ2-1 14 TRBV12-3/TRBV12-4 CASSLGQGLNEQFF
TRBJ2-1 16 TRBV7-8 CASSSLRNRGLNEQFF
TRBJ2-1 15 TRBV4-1 CASSQDQYGGYEQFF
TRBJ2-5 14 TRBV6-5 CASSYGRSHETQYF
TRBJ2-1 19 TRBV14 CASSGLHSTSYLPYNEQFF
TRBJ2-7 16 TRBV5-1 CASSRIPSLGDYEQYF
TRBJ2-1 14 TRBV20-1 CSANRDSNYNEQFF
TRBJ2-7 15 TRBV28 CASGLDSSSSYEQYF
TRBJ2-1 16 TRBV12-3/TRBV12-4 CASSARSGLAYNEQFF
TRBJ2-3 16 TRBV14 CASSRTGTASTDTQYF
TRBJ2-7 13 TRBV7-2 CASSLDSVNEQYF
TRBJ2-1 14 TRBV20-1 CSARDQRDYNEQFF
TRBJ2-1 16 TRBV5-5 CASNLTWTGKDNEQFF
TRBJ2-1 17 TRBV5-1 CASSGLTDRGPYNEQFF
TRBJ2-5 15 TRBV15 CATSRDYQDQETQYF
TRBJ2-7 12 TRBV5-6 CASREGRNEQYF
TRBJ2-2 16 TRBV5-4 CASSLAYQGNTGELFF